This T cell receptor beta chain was recorded in a study of shared clonotypes between healthy human individuals. An assay was performed, and its level was deep. Original analysis: Junction-only immunoSEQ data arrived without quality scores, meaning filtering differed. Generated by immunoSEQ multiplex PCR, the TCRdb table keeps only in-frame clones and is missing some. The DNA gave D and trimming, while V, J and clone size come from that table. The sample lists over 1.4 million clones, roughly 95% occurring once. The ends were cut back, 4 bases at V and 0 bases at J, with 14 bases in the middle. This CDR3 spans 15 amino acids. Germline CDR1 reads SGHNT; CDR2 reads YYREEE (reference sequence). Those who donated, Caucasian adults without exception, all lived in Nashville, Tennessee.

Sequencing was performed on naive CD4+ T cells sorted from blood. Regarding subset: CD45RA+ positively selected. The chain links TRBV5-4 to TRBJ2-7; D is perhaps TRBD1 (5 bases). The receptor was derived from a man aged 25-40 years in good health. CDR3 coding DNA: TGTGCCAGCAGCCAGGGCGGTCTGATCTCCTACGAGCAGTACTTC. Protein: CASSQGGLISYEQYF.